This T cell receptor beta chain was obtained from a study of Ad26.COV2.S vaccination and SARS-CoV-2 variants. General study findings and limits: Analyses of TCR breadth and depth may have underestimated total T cell responses. Vaccinees displayed broader spike-specific TCR repertoires than placebo recipients.

Regarding treatment: roughly 19 received Ad26.COV2.S at low or high dose, single or two shots; roughly five received placebo; per-sample allocation not given. Sampling happened 63 days after the first vaccine or placebo injection. Germline CDR1 reads SQVTM; CDR2 reads ANQGSEA. The CDR3 is 14 residues long. Trimming pared 0 bases from V and 4 bases from J, leaving 9 bases between. Clones were sequenced by immunoSEQ multiplex PCR, and TCRdb holds only the in-frame ones, with some missing. The sample records around 300,000 clones, around 90% being singletons. A note on this clone: Its antigen is not identified.

This chain connects TRBV29-1 to TRBJ2-2; D uncertain. Sequenced material: peripheral blood, taken in a trial of Ad26.COV2.S vaccine versus placebo. The sequence was collected from a person aged 18-60 years who received the Ad26.COV2.S COVID-19 vaccine or a placebo. DNA for the CDR3: TGCAGCGTTGAAGAATTCTCGGGCACCGGGGAGCTGTTTTTT. Amino acid sequence: CSVEEFSGTGELFF.